The clone carrying this TCR beta chain was seen a few times. The sample originates from a study of beta chain features in type 1 diabetes. Between the trimmed V and J ends, which lost 2 bases and 7 bases, there was a span of 11 bases. This CDR3 spans 13 amino acids. The V gene's germline CDR1 is SGHDN and CDR2 FVKESK. The entirety of the isolated RNA underwent reverse transcription, so expressed TCRB transcripts were sequenced. TCRdb keeps only in-frame clones here, not all; method: immunoSEQ multiplex PCR. This table has 200,000 to 300,000 clones, around 68% appearing once. All sorted populations exceeded 98% purity.

This clonotype was obtained from a man aged 30-40 years in good health. The J gene is TRBJ1-1, the V gene TRBV14; a weak D match, TRBD1 (6 bases). The sequenced sample was naive CD4+ T cells from blood. CDR3 coding DNA: TGTGCCAGCAGCCAACGTGGGACACTTGAAGCTTTCTTT. Translating gives CASSQRGTLEAFF.